Below, one TCR beta chain is given with its context. Seattle cases were enrolled at active infection and followed longitudinally. The CDR3 extends over 15 amino acids. Germline assignment: CDR1 KGHSH and CDR2 LQKENI. V gave up 6 bases and J gave up 4 bases, with 16 bases separating them. In the study's own analysis: Amplifying reference gene primers gave estimates of nucleated cell counts. TCRdb's copy holds only in-frame clones and misses some; the assay was immunoSEQ multiplex PCR. That table supplies the V and J calls and clone size; D and trimming were determined from the DNA. The sample has around 63,000 clones, approximately 88% seen once. This record comes from a study of blood T cell repertoires in COVID-19. Overall study: The United States, Italy and Spain supplied acute and convalescent COVID-19 samples. PBMCs, B-cell-depleted T cells, or T cells were the source of the cDNA or gDNA that made up the material.

This rearrangement joins TRBV18 to TRBJ1-3; tentative D call: TRBD1 (5 bases). Sequenced sample: peripheral blood. The origin of this receptor is a man aged 55 to 70 with COVID-19, enrolled during active disease. The CDR3: CASSPQGSYGNTIYF. In DNA form, the CDR3 reads TGTGCCAGCTCTCCCCAGGGATCTTACGGAAACACCATATATTTT.